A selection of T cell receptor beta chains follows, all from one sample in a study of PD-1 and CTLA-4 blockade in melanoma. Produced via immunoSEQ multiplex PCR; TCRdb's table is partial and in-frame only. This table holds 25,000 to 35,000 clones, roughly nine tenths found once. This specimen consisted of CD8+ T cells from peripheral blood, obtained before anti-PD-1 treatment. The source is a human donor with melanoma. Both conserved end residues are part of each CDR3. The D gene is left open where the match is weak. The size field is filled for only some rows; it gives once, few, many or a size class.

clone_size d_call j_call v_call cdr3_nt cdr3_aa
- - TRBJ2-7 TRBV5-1 TGCGCCAGCAGCTTGGCGGCCCCCTACGAGCAGTACTTC CASSLAAPYEQYF
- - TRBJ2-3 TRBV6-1 TGTGCCAGCAGTGAAGCAGGCGCTAGCACAGATACGCAGTATTTT CASSEAGASTDTQYF
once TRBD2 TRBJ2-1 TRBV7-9 TGTGCCAGCAGCCTTATAGCGGGAGCGCGGAATGAGCAGTTCTTC CASSLIAGARNEQFF
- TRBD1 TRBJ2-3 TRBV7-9 TGTGCCAGCAGCTTAGTCGTGGCAGGGGGCCGCACAGATACGCAGTATTTT CASSLVVAGGRTDTQYF
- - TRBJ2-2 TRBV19 TGTGCCAGTAGTATCACAGCCTCAAGCGGGGAGCTGTTTTTT CASSITASSGELFF
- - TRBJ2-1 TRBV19 TGTGCCAGCCACCCCCATACCGGGGGCTACAATGAGCAGTTCTTC CASHPHTGGYNEQFF
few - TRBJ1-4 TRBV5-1 TGCGCCAGCAGCTTGGGAGTGGTCCAGACTAATGAAAAACTGTTTTTT CASSLGVVQTNEKLFF
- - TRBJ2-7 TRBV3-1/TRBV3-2 TGTGCCAGCAGCGCCGTCCCGGGACAGGGACTAGCGAACTTTTACGAGCAGTACTTC CASSAVPGQGLANFYEQYF
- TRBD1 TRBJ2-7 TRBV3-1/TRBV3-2 TGTGCCAGCAGCCCCCGGGACAGTTCCTACGAGCAGTACTTC CASSPRDSSYEQYF
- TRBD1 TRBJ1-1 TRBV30 TGTGCCTGGAGTTCGGGGACAGGGAACACTGAAGCTTTCTTT CAWSSGTGNTEAFF
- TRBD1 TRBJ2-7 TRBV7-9 TGTGCCAGCAGCTTAGCGTCCCGAGACAGGGGGAACGAGCAGTACTTC CASSLASRDRGNEQYF
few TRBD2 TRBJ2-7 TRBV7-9 TGTGCCAGCAGCTCCCAGACTAGCGGGGTCTACGAGCAGTACTTC CASSSQTSGVYEQYF
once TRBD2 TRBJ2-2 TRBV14 TGTGCCAGCGCAAGTCGGACTAGCGGGAACACCGGGGAGCTGTTTTTT CASASRTSGNTGELFF
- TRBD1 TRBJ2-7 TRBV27 TGTGCCAGCAGTTTAGGGGACAGCAACTACGAGCAGTACTTC CASSLGDSNYEQYF
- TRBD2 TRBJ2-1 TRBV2 TGTGCCAGCAGTGCTCTAGCGGGAGGTGTTGAGCAGTTCTTC CASSALAGGVEQFF
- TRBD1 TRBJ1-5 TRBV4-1 TGCGCCAGCAGCCCCCAGACAGGGCGCAATCAGCCCCAGCATTTT CASSPQTGRNQPQHF
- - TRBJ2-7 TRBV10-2 TGCGCCAGCAGTGAGTCGACAACGGGCGAGCAGTACTTC CASSESTTGEQYF
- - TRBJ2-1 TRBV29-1 TGCAGCGTTGGGGACGGATACAATGAGCAGTTCTTC CSVGDGYNEQFF
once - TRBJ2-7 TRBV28 TGTGCCAGCAGTCCTCACAGTAGCCTCGCCTACGAGCAGTACTTC CASSPHSSLAYEQYF